This is a list of T cell receptor beta chains from one sample in a study of blood T cell repertoires in COVID-19. The protocol was immunoSEQ multiplex PCR, while the TCRdb copy is restricted to in-frame clones and leaves out a portion. The repertoire holds 250,000 to 350,000 clones, with around 90% as singletons. What was sequenced was peripheral blood. Receptors were obtained from a woman aged 40 to 50 who had recovered from COVID-19. Each CDR3 is given without its conserved first and last residue. Fields, in order: J gene, D gene, V gene, CDR3 protein. D genes are given only for firm matches.

>TRBJ2-1|TRBD2|TRBV7-2
ASSSLMTSGTHNEQF
>TRBJ2-7|.|TRBV3-1/TRBV3-2
ASSLEGAGYEQY
>TRBJ2-3|TRBD2|TRBV7-9
ASSLGAWTSGRSTDTQY
>TRBJ2-1|TRBD1|TRBV3-1/TRBV3-2
ASSPGTGTYNEQF
>TRBJ2-2|.|TRBV27
ASSPPYTGELF
>TRBJ2-1|TRBD2|TRBV27
ASSLGLAGPAVGEQF
>TRBJ2-5|TRBD2|TRBV7-8
ASSLAAGGPFLETQY
>TRBJ2-1|TRBD2|TRBV27
ATAVVAGVYNEQF
>TRBJ2-7|.|TRBV6-5
ASTSRGDYEQY
>TRBJ2-3|TRBD2|TRBV27
ASSFWGGNGGFYTQY
>TRBJ2-5|TRBD2|TRBV2
ASRQAGGSETQY
>TRBJ1-2|TRBD1|TRBV27
ASRRDRGGYT
>TRBJ2-5|.|TRBV4-1
ASSQAGDFQETQY
>TRBJ2-5|TRBD1|TRBV4-1
ASSQTTGGGETQY
>TRBJ2-1|.|TRBV30
AWSVGAATYNEQF
>TRBJ2-5|TRBD1|TRBV5-1
ASKGTGTGPWETQY
>TRBJ2-7|TRBD2|TRBV28
ASSLGGGRGEQY
>TRBJ2-1|TRBD1|TRBV5-4
ASSWDSDTYNEQF
>TRBJ2-7|TRBD2|TRBV27
ASSLVASGSNEQY
>TRBJ2-1|TRBD2|TRBV2
ASSGNRLAGDRQF
>TRBJ2-5|.|TRBV10-2
ASSDQRGKETQY